The rows below give T cell receptor beta chains drawn from one sample of a study of CD8 T cells in Susac syndrome. MiXCR was run by TCRdb on the immunoSEQ multiplex PCR reads, yielding one entry per CDR3 protein. In the table there are under 200,000 distinct CDR3 sequences, 85% to 95% of which are singletons. The specimen sequenced was CD8+ T cells from PBMCs. The receptor set was obtained from a human donor with multiple sclerosis. Each CDR3 is given with its conserved first and last residue. D genes are given only for firm matches. Expanded clones get a size class; other rows say once, few or many, or leave the size out.

DNA	CDR3	V	length	size	J	D
TGTGCCAGCAGTTACCGGGAGGACTATGGCTACACCTTC	CASSYREDYGYTF	TRBV6-5	13	-	TRBJ1-2	-
TGTGCCAGCAGCTTAGCACCAAGGGAAGCAGATACGCAGTATTTT	CASSLAPREADTQYF	TRBV11-2	15	-	TRBJ2-3	-
TGTGCCACCTCGGGACAGGGGGCCGGTGAGCAGTTCTTC	CATSGQGAGEQFF	TRBV7-9	13	-	TRBJ2-1	TRBD1
TGTGCCAGCAGTTACACCAACCCCAACAATGAGCAGTTCTTC	CASSYTNPNNEQFF	TRBV6-5	14	-	TRBJ2-1	-
TGCGCCAGCAGCCAAGAAAGGGTGGGGTATGGCTACACCTTC	CASSQERVGYGYTF	TRBV4-1	14	-	TRBJ1-2	-
TGCGCCAGCAGCCTCCGGTACCTTCCGGGACAGGCGACGACATCCTACGAGCAGTACTTC	CASSLRYLPGQATTSYEQYF	TRBV4-1	20	-	TRBJ2-7	TRBD1
TGTGCCAGCAGTTCCCGACCCCCGGGGGCAGATACGCAGTATTTT	CASSSRPPGADTQYF	TRBV2	15	-	TRBJ2-3	-
TGCAGCGTTACCGTGGACACCGGGGAGCTGTTTTTT	CSVTVDTGELFF	TRBV29-1	12	once	TRBJ2-2	-
TGTGCCAGCAGTTTATCGAATTCCGCGCCGACTTGGACCCAGTACTTC	CASSLSNSAPTWTQYF	TRBV27	16	-	TRBJ2-5	-
TGTGCCAGCAGCGCCCCGCGAGGGGGCCAAGAGACCCAGTACTTC	CASSAPRGGQETQYF	TRBV27	15	-	TRBJ2-5	-
TGCAGTGCGAACGGCGGGAGGGGCGGAACCTACGAGCAGTACTTC	CSANGGRGGTYEQYF	TRBV20-1	15	-	TRBJ2-7	TRBD2
TGTGCCAGCAGTGAGGCGGAGGAAGCTTTCTTT	CASSEAEEAFF	TRBV25-1	11	once	TRBJ1-1	-
TGTGCCGTCCACCTGAATCCTAGCGGCGACCAAGAGACCCAGTACTTC	CAVHLNPSGDQETQYF	TRBV2	16	-	TRBJ2-5	TRBD2
TGTGCCAGCAGCTTAATGAGTGCTGGAGCCTACGAGCAGTACTTC	CASSLMSAGAYEQYF	TRBV7-8	15	-	TRBJ2-7	-
TGTGCCAGCAGCAGGACTAGATCCGAGCAGTACTTC	CASSRTRSEQYF	TRBV13	12	-	TRBJ2-7	TRBD2
TGTGCCAGCAGATATATCCGTGAGCAGTCCTTC	CASRYIREQSF	TRBV27	11	-	TRBJ2-1	-
TGTGCCACCCGCCAGGGGGCTAGAGATACGCAGTATTTT	CATRQGARDTQYF	TRBV7-9	13	-	TRBJ2-3	TRBD1
TGTGCCAGCAGTTTGGGGGGGGTGAACACTGAAGCTTTCTTT	CASSLGGVNTEAFF	TRBV27	14	-	TRBJ1-1	-
TGTGCCAGCAGCTCTGAGACAGGGAATAATGAAAAACTGTTTTTT	CASSSETGNNEKLFF	TRBV7-8	15	-	TRBJ1-4	TRBD1
TGTGCCAGCAGTTACCCGCCGGGACCGAACTCCTACGAGCAGTACTTC	CASSYPPGPNSYEQYF	TRBV6-5	16	-	TRBJ2-7	-
TGTGCCAGCAGCTTAGAGGCGGATACGCAGTATTTT	CASSLEADTQYF	TRBV7-9	12	-	TRBJ2-3	-
TGTGCCAGCAGACGCACAGATACGCAGTATTTT	CASRRTDTQYF	TRBV12-3/TRBV12-4	11	-	TRBJ2-3	-
TGTGCCAGTAGTATCTACAGGGAAGGCTACACCTTC	CASSIYREGYTF	TRBV19	12	-	TRBJ1-2	-
TGTGCCACCAGCAGATCAGTGAACACTGAAGCTTTCTTT	CATSRSVNTEAFF	TRBV15	13	-	TRBJ1-1	-
TGTGCCAGCAGCCATAGGGGGGAAGAGACCCAGTACTTC	CASSHRGEETQYF	TRBV3-1	13	-	TRBJ2-5	-
TGCGCCAGCAGCTTGGGTGAGACTAGCGGGATCAATGAGCAGTTCTTC	CASSLGETSGINEQFF	TRBV5-1	16	-	TRBJ2-1	TRBD2
TGTGCCAGCAGCGGGGGGGTCTACTATGGCTACACCTTC	CASSGGVYYGYTF	TRBV9	13	-	TRBJ1-2	-
TGTGCCACCAGCCGGCTGAAGGGCAGAATAAGTACTAGCACAGATACGCAGTATTTT	CATSRLKGRISTSTDTQYF	TRBV15	19	-	TRBJ2-3	-
TGTGCCAGCAGCGGACAGGGTGAGGGCAATGAGCAGTTCTTC	CASSGQGEGNEQFF	TRBV27	14	-	TRBJ2-1	TRBD1
TGTGCCAGCAGCGTAGAAAGGGGTCCTTACAATGAGCAGTTCTTC	CASSVERGPYNEQFF	TRBV9	15	-	TRBJ2-1	-
TGTGCCAGCAGTTTGGCCGGGAGTACCTACAATGAGCAGTTCTTC	CASSLAGSTYNEQFF	TRBV6-5	15	-	TRBJ2-1	-
TGCAGCGCCTATTACTCCTACGAGCAGTACTTC	CSAYYSYEQYF	TRBV29-1	11	-	TRBJ2-7	-
TGCAGTGCTAGTACCGGGACTTCCCTCTACGAGCAGTACTTC	CSASTGTSLYEQYF	TRBV20-1	14	-	TRBJ2-7	-
TGTGCCAGCACCCACGGAGTGGCAGATACGCAGTATTTT	CASTHGVADTQYF	TRBV7-9	13	once	TRBJ2-3	-
TGCAGCGTTGGTTTGGGGGGGACAGGGGTCTACAATGAGCAGTTCTTC	CSVGLGGTGVYNEQFF	TRBV29-1	16	-	TRBJ2-1	TRBD1
TGTGCCAGCAGCTCCGTGGACGGATCCTACGAGCAGTACTTC	CASSSVDGSYEQYF	TRBV13	14	-	TRBJ2-7	-
TGTGCCAGCAGCCAAGATCGCCTCGCAGCTCCTAACTATGGCTACACCTTC	CASSQDRLAAPNYGYTF	TRBV3-1	17	-	TRBJ1-2	-
TGTGCCAGCAGGCCACTAGGGCGCACAGATACGCAGTATTTT	CASRPLGRTDTQYF	TRBV12-3/TRBV12-4	14	-	TRBJ2-3	-
TGTGCCAGCAGTTACTCGCCGGGGAACACTGAAGCTTTCTTT	CASSYSPGNTEAFF	TRBV6-2/TRBV6-3	14	few	TRBJ1-1	-
TGCAGTGCTAGAGATCGTCGGCAGGGTGCCTACGAGCAGTACTTC	CSARDRRQGAYEQYF	TRBV20-1	15	-	TRBJ2-7	-
TGTGCCACCAGTGCAACAGGTACAAATCAGCCCCAGCATTTT	CATSATGTNQPQHF	TRBV24-1	14	-	TRBJ1-5	-
TGTGCCAGCAGCTTAAGCGGCAGGAGGAGCTACGAGCAGTACTTC	CASSLSGRRSYEQYF	TRBV7-2	15	-	TRBJ2-7	-
TGTGCCAGCAGCCTCGCCGGGACTAGCAAAGATACGCAGTATTTT	CASSLAGTSKDTQYF	TRBV7-9	15	once	TRBJ2-3	TRBD2
TGTGCCAGCAGTAAAGACAGGGAGGGAGCTTTCTTT	CASSKDREGAFF	TRBV2	12	once	TRBJ1-1	TRBD1
TGCGCCAGCAGCTTGGTTTGGACAAGGGGAAATACGCAGTATTTT	CASSLVWTRGNTQYF	TRBV5-1	15	-	TRBJ2-3	-
TGCAGTGCTAGAGTCGGAGAAGTATGGGAGACCCAGTACTTC	CSARVGEVWETQYF	TRBV20-1	14	-	TRBJ2-5	-